The clone carrying this TCR beta chain was counted at least ten times. For amplifying TCRs, the PCR ran for around 20 cycles with Phusion, which was used together with a constant-region primer and the adapter on the V primers. TCRdb passed the reads through MiXCR, listing each CDR3 protein once. Among tens of thousands of distinct CDR3 sequences listed, approximately 35% were seen once. The data were taken from a study of low-dose radiotherapy and immunotherapy resistance in tumors. Study overall: Each patient was administered nivolumab intravenously at 240 mg, which was a flat dose, every two weeks, along with intravenous ipilimumab at 1 mg/kg every six weeks.

As to time point: after trial treatment. As to treatment: LDRT plus nivolumab, ipilimumab, low-dose cyclophosphamide and aspirin (RACIN trial). The germline V and J ends were trimmed by 3 bases and 0 bases, with 15 bases remaining between them. The CDR3 is 18 amino acids. Germline values: CDR1 SGHTA, CDR2 FQGNSA. This sequence joins TRBV7-2 and TRBJ2-6; D may be TRBD1 (5 bases). This receptor was identified in a male donor with rectosigmoid adenocarcinoma. The specimen was PBMCs, collected after low-dose radiotherapy plus immunotherapy. Here the CDR3 DNA reads TGTGCCAGCAGCTTTTCCACCAGGACACGCTCTGGGGCCAACGTCCTGACTTTC. Translated: CASSFSTRTRSGANVLTF.